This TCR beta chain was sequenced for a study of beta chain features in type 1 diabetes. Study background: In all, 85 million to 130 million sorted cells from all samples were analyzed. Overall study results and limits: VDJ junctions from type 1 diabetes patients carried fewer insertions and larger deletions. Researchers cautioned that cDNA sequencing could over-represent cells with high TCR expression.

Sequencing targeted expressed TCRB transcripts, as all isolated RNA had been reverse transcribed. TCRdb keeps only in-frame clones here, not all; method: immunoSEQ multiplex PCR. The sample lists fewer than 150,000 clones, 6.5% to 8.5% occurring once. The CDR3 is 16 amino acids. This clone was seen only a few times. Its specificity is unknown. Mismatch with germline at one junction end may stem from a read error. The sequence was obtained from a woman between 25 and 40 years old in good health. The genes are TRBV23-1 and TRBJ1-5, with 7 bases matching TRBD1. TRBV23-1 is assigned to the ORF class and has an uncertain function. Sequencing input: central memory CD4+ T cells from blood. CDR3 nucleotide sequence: TGCGCCACCAGTCGGACAGGCAGAGCCCTACAGCAGCCCCAGCATTTT. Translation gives CATSRTGRALQQPQHF.